The 8 T cell receptor beta chains given below trace back to one sample, sequenced in a study of T cell repertoires in cytomegalovirus infection. TCRdb analysed the reads with MiXCR anew, one entry per CDR3 protein. The profile covers 800,000 to 950,000 distinct CDR3 sequences, with over 25% appearing a single time and 9.5% to 15% taken by the ten largest. For these TCRs, the target antigens are not known. Here the sequenced sample was cultured CD8+ T cells from PBMCs, taken from culture after CMV antigen stimulation. The receptors were gathered from a human donor in good health (CMV status not recorded). Some clones in this sample may be carry-over from other donors' samples.

This clonotype was counted a few times. The V gene is TRBV25-1, the J gene TRBJ2-1; perhaps TRBD1 as D (5 bases). CDR1 and CDR2 (germline): MGHDK, SYGVNS. CDR3 length equals 15 residues. V was clipped by 2 bases and J by 5 bases, with 13 bases between them. CDR3 region: CASSERSGANNEQFF. The CDR3, as DNA: TGTGCCAGCAGTGAAAGGTCTGGGGCTAACAATGAGCAGTTCTTC.

This clonotype was seen many times. V is TRBV7-6 and J is TRBJ2-7, with D uncertain. CDR3 length equals 12 residues. In germline, CDR1 is SGHVS, CDR2 FNYEAQ. Between the trimmed V and J ends, which lost 4 bases and 7 bases, there was a span of 11 bases. CDR3 sequence reads: CASSSLTEEQYF. CDR3 coding DNA: TGTGCCAGCAGCTCCCTGACGGAAGAGCAGTACTTC.

This chain uses TRBV5-6 with TRBJ2-4; D is possibly TRBD1 or TRBD2 (6 bases each). Germline CDR1 reads SGHDT; CDR2 reads YYEEEE. Between the trimmed V and J ends, which lost 3 bases and 0 bases, there was a span of 13 bases. The CDR3 length is 16 residues. CDR3 residues: CASSWGDTLAKNIQYF. DNA for the CDR3: TGTGCCAGCAGCTGGGGGGACACCTTAGCCAAAAACATTCAGTACTTC. The variable domain in full, completed from reference TRBV5-6 and TRBJ2-4, reads DAGVTQSPTHLIKTRGQQVTLRCSPKSGHDTVSWYQQALGQGPQFIFQYYEEEERQRGNFPDRFSGHQFPNYSSELNVNALLLGDSALYLCASSWGDTLAKNIQYFGAGTRLSVL.

This clonotype turned up a few times. The chain uses TRBV6-6 and TRBJ1-2; D uncertain. V was pared by 6 bases and J by 0 bases, with 11 bases between. Germline loops: CDR1 MNHNY, CDR2 SVGAGI (reference sequence). The CDR3 is 14 amino acids. The CDR3 nucleotides are TGTGCCAGCAGGGGGAACAGTGCTAACTATGGCTACACCTTC. Protein: CASRGNSANYGYTF.

This clonotype was found a few times. The chain couples TRBV20-1 to TRBJ2-1; possibly TRBD2 for D (6 bases). CDR1 is DFQATT and CDR2 is SNEGSKA in the germline V gene (reference sequence). The CDR3 covers 16 residues. V lost 3 bases to trimming and J lost 4 bases, with 19 bases between them. The CDR3, as DNA: TGCAGTGCTAGCGCCCCCGGGAGAGGGTTTTACAATGAGCAGTTCTTC. Amino acid sequence: CSASAPGRGFYNEQFF.

This chain joins TRBV6-6 and TRBJ2-3; 9 positions match TRBD1. There are 14 residues in the CDR3. The V gene end was trimmed by 2 bases and the J gene end by 6 bases; junction bases not matched to a gene: 3. Germline assignment: CDR1 MNHNY and CDR2 SVGAGI (reference sequence). CDR3 sequence reads: CASSYGTGRDTQYF. The CDR3 DNA reads as TGTGCCAGCAGTTACGGGACAGGGAGGGATACGCAGTATTTT.

In DNA, the CDR3 is TGTGCCAGCAGGTCAGGAGGGAGGCCAGAGAACACTGAAGCTTTCTTT. Translation gives CASRSGGRPENTEAFF. The rearrangement links TRBV7-9 to TRBJ1-1; D gene ambiguous. The germline V and J ends were trimmed by 6 bases and 1 base, with 18 bases remaining between them. The germline gives CDR1 SEHNR, CDR2 FQNEAQ (reference sequence). The length of the CDR3 is 16 residues.

There are a few counts of this clonotype. The rearrangement uses TRBV5-8 and TRBJ2-3, with 7 bases aligning to TRBD2. CDR1 is SGHTS, CDR2 YDEGEE, per germline. There are 14 residues in the CDR3. Germline trimming cut 4 bases from V and 2 bases from J; bases unmatched to any gene: 4. The CDR3 protein is CASSPREATDTQYF. CDR3 bases: TGTGCCAGCAGCCCACGGGAGGCCACAGATACGCAGTATTTT.